One sample yielded the 28 T cell receptor beta chains listed below, sequenced in a study of OX40 agonist ivuxolimab in advanced cancers. Sequencing was performed with immunoSEQ multiplex PCR; in TCRdb, only in-frame clones are kept and a portion is missing. The sample records about 66,000 clones, roughly 87% being singletons. The sequences come from CD4+ or CD8+ T cells sorted from blood, collected in a trial of the OX40 agonist ivuxolimab. These receptors originate from an adult with an advanced solid tumor such as melanoma, head and neck, liver or kidney cancer.

The rearrangement uses TRBV9 and TRBJ1-2; tentative D call: TRBD1 (5 bases). Trimming shortened V by 4 bases and J by 5 bases, and 24 bases separated the two germline ends. Per the germline V gene, CDR1 is SGDLS and CDR2 is YYNGEE. CDR3 length: 17 amino acids. This CDR3 reads CASSLHRVGEGMYGYTF. CDR3 nucleotide sequence: TGTGCCAGCAGCCTTCACCGAGTGGGGGAGGGGATGTATGGCTACACCTTC.

The gene calls are TRBV19 and TRBJ1-2, with D maybe TRBD1 (6 bases). The V end lost 2 bases, the J end lost 6 bases, and 13 bases lay between the germline ends. CDR3 size: 14 residues. Germline V gene data show CDR1 as LNHDA and CDR2 as SQIVND (reference sequence). The CDR3 region has the DNA TGTGCCAGTAGTATACGAACAGGGTTGGATGGCTACACCTTC. Its protein product is CASSIRTGLDGYTF.

CDR3 DNA: TGTGCCAGCAGCTTAGAGGGACTAGCAGCTGAGCAGTTCTTC. It specifies CASSLEGLAAEQFF. The chain has TRBV7-3 and TRBJ2-1; 9 bases agree with TRBD2. The CDR3 is made up of 14 amino acids. The V gene end was trimmed by 2 bases and the J gene end by 9 bases; junction bases not matched to a gene: 5. Germline V lookup: CDR1 SGHTA, CDR2 FQGTGA.

The chain has TRBV7-8 and TRBJ2-3, with 12 bases aligning to TRBD2. The germline V gene encodes CDR1 SGHVS and CDR2 FQNEAQ. Trimming at V came to 1 base and at J to 2 bases, leaving 4 bases not matched to a gene. There are 17 residues in the CDR3. The CDR3 is CASSLGSSGGDTDTQYF. The CDR3 DNA reads TGTGCCAGCAGCTTAGGATCTAGCGGGGGGGACACAGATACGCAGTATTTT.

The genes are TRBV25-1 and TRBJ1-2; perhaps TRBD1 as D (6 bases). This CDR3 has 15 residues. Germline V gives CDR1 MGHDK, CDR2 SYGVNS. V shed 3 bases and J shed 8 bases, with 19 bases lying between them. The CDR3 region has the DNA TGTGCCAGCAGTGAGAGGGGGGCCAGGGTGGGCGGCTACACCTTC. Residues: CASSERGARVGGYTF.

The rearrangement uses TRBV11-2 and TRBJ2-1; D gene uncertain. In germline, CDR1 is SGHAT, CDR2 FQNNGV. CDR3 size: 16 residues. Trimming stripped 0 bases from V and 1 base from J, with 10 bases between. CDR3 loop: CASSLDLSVSYNEQFF. The CDR3 nucleotides read TGTGCCAGCAGCTTAGACCTCTCTGTGTCCTACAATGAGCAGTTCTTC.

The V call is TRBV5-4, the J call TRBJ1-2; 7 bases are shared with TRBD1. The CDR3 has 13 amino acids. J gave up 4 bases and V 6 bases, and 6 bases lay outside the gene matches. From germline, CDR1 is SGHNT and CDR2 YYREEE (reference sequence). The CDR3 sequence: CASTRDSSYGYTF. The CDR3 DNA is TGTGCCAGCACTAGGGACAGTAGCTATGGCTACACCTTC.

A few counts support this clone. The chain joins TRBV11-2 to TRBJ1-1; the D gene is possibly TRBD1 (6 bases). The V gene's germline CDR1 is SGHAT and CDR2 FQNNGV. The CDR3 has 13 residues. V was cut by 5 bases and J by 7 bases, with 14 bases left in between. This chain's CDR3 is CASSGDRRLEAFF. The CDR3, as DNA: TGTGCCAGCAGCGGAGACAGGCGACTTGAAGCTTTCTTT.

The CDR3 protein is CASSEVAGAEQYF. The CDR3 bases are TGTGCCAGCAGTGAAGTCGCAGGGGCCGAGCAGTACTTC. This chain connects TRBV6-1 to TRBJ2-7, with D perhaps TRBD1 (6 bases). This CDR3 has 13 amino acids. The germline CDR1 and CDR2 sequences are MNHNS and SASEGT. V was cut by 1 base and J by 6 bases, with 10 bases left in between.

The V call is TRBV11-2, the J call TRBJ2-2, with 8 bases aligning to TRBD2. J gave up 6 bases and V 2 bases, and 2 bases lay outside the gene matches. The CDR3 runs to 14 residues. CDR1 SGHAT and CDR2 FQNNGV come from the germline V gene. The CDR3 loop is CASSLLAGSGELFF. As DNA, the CDR3 is TGTGCCAGCAGCTTACTAGCGGGTTCCGGGGAGCTGTTTTTT. Filled out from reference TRBV11-2 and TRBJ2-2, the complete variable domain reads EAGVAQSPRYKIIEKRQSVAFWCNPISGHATLYWYQQILGQGPKLLIQFQNNGVVDDSQLPKDRFSAERLKGVDSTLKIQPAKLEDSAVYLCASSLLAGSGELFFGEGSRLTVL.

CDR3 region: CASSISGANTGELFF. The DNA of the CDR3 is TGTGCCAGTAGTATTAGCGGAGCTAACACCGGGGAGCTGTTTTTT. The J gene is TRBJ2-2, the V gene TRBV19; D may be TRBD2 (6 bases). Trimming removed 3 bases from V and 2 bases from J, with 10 bases in between. This CDR3 is built from 15 residues. Germline V gene data show CDR1 as LNHDA and CDR2 as SQIVND (reference sequence).

V usage is TRBV19 and J usage is TRBJ2-7; 11 bases map to TRBD2. Germline-derived CDR1 and CDR2 are LNHDA and SQIVND (reference sequence). Unmatched junction bases numbered 7, after V lost 4 bases and J lost 2 bases. The CDR3 runs to 16 residues. In nucleotides, the CDR3 is TGTGCCAGTAGTACACCAGGGACTAGCGGAACCTACGAGCAGTACTTC. It translates to CASSTPGTSGTYEQYF.

This chain uses TRBV2 with TRBJ1-1; 10 positions agree with TRBD1. Losses at the gene ends were 4 bases for V and 5 bases for J; bases not matched to a gene: 7. CDR3 size: 15 residues. CDR1 and CDR2 from the germline V gene are SNHLY and FYNNEI. CDR3 protein: CASSGTGGSITEAFF. In DNA form, the CDR3 reads TGTGCCAGCAGTGGGACAGGGGGTAGTATTACTGAAGCTTTCTTT. Filled out from reference TRBV2 and TRBJ1-1, the complete variable domain reads EPEVTQTPSHQVTQMGQEVILRCVPISNHLYFYWYRQILGQKVEFLVSFYNNEISEKSEIFDDQFSVERPDGSNFTLKIRSTKLEDSAMYFCASSGTGGSITEAFFGQGTRLTVV.

The rearrangement uses TRBV5-1 and TRBJ2-4; the D is unclear. Trimming stripped 0 bases from V and 3 bases from J, with 7 bases between. The length of the CDR3 is 14 residues. The germline gives CDR1 SGHRS, CDR2 YFSETQ. The CDR3 here is CASSLDLNKNIQYF. CDR3 in DNA: TGCGCCAGCAGCTTGGATTTAAACAAAAACATTCAGTACTTC. Combining the CDR3 with reference TRBV5-1 and TRBJ2-4 gives the whole variable domain KAGVTQTPRYLIKTRGQQVTLSCSPISGHRSVSWYQQTPGQGLQFLFEYFSETQRNKGNFPGRFSGRQFSNSRSEMNVSTLELGDSALYLCASSLDLNKNIQYFGAGTRLSVL.

V is TRBV19 and J is TRBJ2-7; the D gene is possibly TRBD2 (6 bases). Trimming shortened V by 4 bases and J by 3 bases, and 10 bases separated the two germline ends. There are 13 residues in the CDR3. CDR1 is LNHDA and CDR2 is SQIVND in the germline V gene (reference sequence). CDR3 protein: CASSRTNLYEQYF. The CDR3 DNA reads TGTGCCAGTAGTAGGACTAACCTCTACGAGCAGTACTTC. Full variable domain (rest looked up from reference TRBV19 and TRBJ2-7): DGGITQSPKYLFRKEGQNVTLSCEQNLNHDAMYWYRQDPGQGLRLIYYSQIVNDFQKGDIAEGYSVSREKKESFPLTVTSAQKNPTAFYLCASSRTNLYEQYFGPGTRLTVT.

This chain uses TRBV19 with TRBJ2-1; possibly TRBD2 for D (6 bases). V lost 4 bases and J 7 bases, leaving 8 bases between the germline ends. Germline V gene lookup returns CDR1 LNHDA and CDR2 SQIVND (reference sequence). This CDR3 contains 12 residues. The CDR3 nucleotides read TGTGCCAGTAGTACAAGCGGGAATGAGCAGTTCTTC. Its translation is CASSTSGNEQFF.

The chain combines TRBV11-3 with TRBJ2-1, with D unresolved. Germline V gene data show CDR1 as SGHNT and CDR2 as YENEEA. The germline V and J ends were trimmed by 4 bases and 6 bases, with 7 bases remaining between them. This CDR3 is built from 12 residues. CDR3 loop: CASSSNSNEQFF. The DNA for the CDR3 is TGTGCCAGCAGCTCCAACAGCAATGAGCAGTTCTTC.

J is TRBJ2-3 and V is TRBV27; 8 bases align to TRBD2. Germline V CDR1 and CDR2: MNHEY, SMNVEV (reference sequence). The CDR3 is made up of 15 amino acids. Unmatched junction bases numbered 4, after V lost 3 bases and J lost 2 bases. The CDR3 loop reads CASSFRGGPTDTQYF. The CDR3 DNA is TGTGCCAGCAGTTTTCGGGGGGGGCCCACAGATACGCAGTATTTT.

The rearrangement uses TRBV5-1 and TRBJ2-7; D call uncertain. In germline, CDR1 is SGHRS, CDR2 YFSETQ. Trimming left V 2 bases short and J 10 bases short, with 16 bases between. This CDR3 is 13 amino acids long. CDR3 protein: CASSFWSVEEQYF. The CDR3 DNA reads as TGCGCCAGCAGCTTCTGGTCCGTTGAGGAACAGTACTTC. Full variable domain (remainder filled in from reference TRBV5-1 and TRBJ2-7): KAGVTQTPRYLIKTRGQQVTLSCSPISGHRSVSWYQQTPGQGLQFLFEYFSETQRNKGNFPGRFSGRQFSNSRSEMNVSTLELGDSALYLCASSFWSVEEQYFGPGTRLTVT.

CDR3 DNA: TGTGCCAGCTCACCCGCGGTGGCGGGCGGGGAGCTGTTTTTT. Its translation is CASSPAVAGGELFF. The gene calls are TRBV18 and TRBJ2-2; tentative D call: TRBD2 (5 bases). Trimming cost V 3 bases and J 7 bases, with 12 bases left between them. The CDR3 is 14 amino acids. Germline V gene sequence: CDR1 KGHSH, CDR2 LQKENI.

This clone was counted only a few times. V and J are TRBV28 and TRBJ1-1, with D hard to call. The V gene lost 6 bases and the J gene lost 10 bases, with 12 bases spanning the gap. The CDR3 has 11 residues. The germline V gene has CDR1 MDHEN and CDR2 SYDVKM. CDR3 protein: CASRVKGGAFF. Here the CDR3 DNA reads TGTGCCAGCAGGGTAAAGGGAGGAGCTTTCTTT.

The chain couples TRBV5-1 to TRBJ1-1, with TRBD1 matching 7 bases. There are 14 residues in the CDR3. Germline trimming cut 4 bases from V and 1 base from J; bases unmatched to any gene: 4. CDR1 SGHRS and CDR2 YFSETQ come from the germline V gene. CDR3 nucleotides: TGCGCCAGCAGCGCCGGGACAGCGAACACTGAAGCTTTCTTT. It specifies CASSAGTANTEAFF.

This clone was seen a few times. The CDR3 DNA reads TGCGCCAGCAGTCAATCCCCGGGCCGGGGAAGCACTGAAGCTTTCTTT. Encoded protein: CASSQSPGRGSTEAFF. The V and J genes are TRBV23-1 and TRBJ1-1; D uncertain. TRBV23-1 is treated as an ORF (open reading frame) with a function not yet certain. The V gene lost 0 bases and the J gene lost 4 bases, with 15 bases spanning the gap. CDR3 length equals 16 residues.

The chain has TRBV19 and TRBJ2-7; 7 nucleotides line up with TRBD2. The CDR3 has 15 residues. After removal of 2 bases from V and 6 bases from J, the junction contained 10 bases not matched to a gene. Germline V gene lookup returns CDR1 LNHDA and CDR2 SQIVND (reference sequence). The CDR3 DNA reads TGTGCCAGTAGTATATCGGGCTTCGGGGAGGGCGAGCAGTACTTC. Residues: CASSISGFGEGEQYF.

V gene TRBV28 combines with J gene TRBJ2-7, with TRBD1 identical over 9 bases. The junction had 5 bases not matched to a gene; V was cut back by 2 bases and J by 6 bases. The V gene's germline CDR1 is MDHEN and CDR2 SYDVKM. The CDR3 is 14 residues long. Here the CDR3 DNA reads TGTGCCAGCAGTTTAACAGGGGGCAAGCTCGAGCAGTACTTC. It codes for CASSLTGGKLEQYF.

CDR3 DNA: TGCGCCAGCAGCTTGGCCATAGGCCGGTACGAGCAGTACTTC. The encoded protein is CASSLAIGRYEQYF. The V call is TRBV5-1, the J call TRBJ2-7, with D uncertain. The CDR3 sequence is 14 residues long. V was trimmed by 0 bases and J by 4 bases, leaving 11 bases between them. The germline V gene encodes CDR1 SGHRS and CDR2 YFSETQ.

The V gene is TRBV6-5, the J gene TRBJ2-2; D remains ambiguous. CDR3 length equals 14 residues. Germline loops: CDR1 MNHEY, CDR2 SVGAGI. The V end lost 2 bases, the J end lost 4 bases, and 8 bases lay between the germline ends. CDR3 in DNA: TGTGCCAGCAGTTACCCCCTCCCCACCGGGGAGCTGTTTTTT. Protein product: CASSYPLPTGELFF.

This chain joins TRBV12-5 and TRBJ2-7, with D possibly matching TRBD1 (6 bases). The germline V gene encodes CDR1 LGHNT and CDR2 FRNRAP. Trimming pared 6 bases from V and 2 bases from J, leaving 17 bases between. The CDR3 sequence is 15 residues long. DNA of the CDR3: TGTGCTAGTGGCTGGGGGCCTAAAAGCGCCTACGAGCAGTACTTC. Protein sequence: CASGWGPKSAYEQYF.